This is a list of T cell receptor beta chains from one sample in a study of neurological immune-mediated disorders. TCRdb re-analysed the 5' RACE reads in MiXCR, keeping a single row per CDR3 protein. The sample has 25,000 to 30,000 distinct CDR3 sequences; roughly 23% are singletons. The sequencing input was CD4+ T cells from blood. The source is a man in his fifties with HTLV-1-associated myelopathy (HAM/TSP). Both conserved end residues are part of each CDR3. D genes are given only for firm matches.

v_gene	d_gene	j_gene	CDR3aa
TRBV29-1	NA	TRBJ1-1	CSALRLNTEAFF
TRBV5-1	NA	TRBJ2-7	CASSSGAGTPYEQYF
TRBV29-1	NA	TRBJ2-2	CSARASAGTGELFF
TRBV7-9	NA	TRBJ2-7	CASSLSLREEQYF
TRBV5-1	TRBD1	TRBJ1-2	CASSLGTGYLYGYTF
TRBV20-1	TRBD1	TRBJ1-2	CSAREQGAYGYTF
TRBV9	TRBD1	TRBJ2-2	CASSTQTGGTTGELFF
TRBV29-1	TRBD1	TRBJ2-7	CSVVGQGFREQYF
TRBV20-1	TRBD1	TRBJ1-5	CSARVGGGQGSNQPQHF
TRBV29-1	NA	TRBJ2-7	CSVEGGGYEQYF
TRBV4-1	NA	TRBJ2-5	CASSQFRFQETQYF
TRBV5-1	NA	TRBJ2-3	CASSSEADTQYF